Listed below are T cell receptor beta chains from one sample, sequenced in a study of T-cell reconstitution after alpha-beta-depleted transplantation in children. TCRdb re-called the PCR reads with MiXCR, one entry per CDR3 protein. The sample comprises over 400,000 distinct CDR3 sequences, roughly an eighth of which are singletons, and around 6% rests with the top ten. The specimen was PBMCs from the stem cell graft donor, collected from the stem cell graft. Every receptor here comes from a human donor who donated a stem cell graft to a child with combined immunodeficiency. Each CDR3 is given with its conserved first and last residue. A D gene is named only where the DNA matches it firmly. Some rows mark clone size as missing; the rest say once, few, many or name a class of expanded clone.

TRBJ1-2	TRBD1	many	TRBV7-9	TGTGCCAGCAGCTCAAGGACAGGGGCCTATAACTATGGCTACACCTTC	CASSSRTGAYNYGYTF
TRBJ2-1	TRBD2	-	TRBV9	TGTGCCAGCAGTGGGGGGGGACGAGAGTACAATGAGCAGTTCTTC	CASSGGGREYNEQFF
TRBJ2-3	-	few	TRBV5-1	TGCGCCAGCAGTTTTGGGCCCGCCAGCACAGATACGCAGTATTTT	CASSFGPASTDTQYF
TRBJ2-3	TRBD1	-	TRBV27	TGTGCCAGCAGTTTAAGGGACAGACAAACAGATACGCAGTATTTT	CASSLRDRQTDTQYF
TRBJ2-5	TRBD2	many	TRBV10-3	TGTGCCATCAGTGGGGGACTAGGAGACGGGGAGACCCAGTACTTC	CAISGGLGDGETQYF
TRBJ2-1	TRBD2	-	TRBV7-8	TGTGCCAGCGGTAGACTAGCTTCCTATGAGCAGTTCTTC	CASGRLASYEQFF
TRBJ1-1	TRBD1	few	TRBV28	TGTGCCAGCAGTCTATACTCCGGGACAGGGGCTGAAGCTTTCTTT	CASSLYSGTGAEAFF
TRBJ2-7	-	many	TRBV6-5	TGTGCCAGCAGCTCGGGTCGGGAGCAGTACTTC	CASSSGREQYF
TRBJ2-7	TRBD1	-	TRBV15	TGTGCCATCAGCAGGGACAGGGAATACGAGCAGTACTTC	CAISRDREYEQYF
TRBJ2-2	-	many	TRBV24-1	TGTGCCACCAGTGCGGCGGGACGGCACACCGGGGAGCTGTTTTTT	CATSAAGRHTGELFF
TRBJ1-2	TRBD1	-	TRBV12-3/TRBV12-4	TGTGCCAGCAGCCCCCAGGGGGCACACTATGGCTACACCTTC	CASSPQGAHYGYTF
TRBJ1-2	-	few	TRBV20-1	TGCAGTGCTAGAGATCAGGGGACGGTCTATGGCTACACCTTC	CSARDQGTVYGYTF
TRBJ1-1	-	many	TRBV12-3/TRBV12-4	TGTGCCAGCAGGCTGACAGGCGAAGCTTTCTTT	CASRLTGEAFF
TRBJ2-1	-	once	TRBV10-3	TGTGCCATCAGTATGGGGTACAATGAGCAGTTCTTC	CAISMGYNEQFF
TRBJ2-7	-	-	TRBV27	TGTGCCAGCAGTTCCCGGGGCTCTAGCTCCTACGAGCAGTACTTC	CASSSRGSSSYEQYF
TRBJ2-3	TRBD2	-	TRBV20-1	TGCAGTGCGGTACTAGCGGGAGGCCAGATTGGGCAGTATTTT	CSAVLAGGQIGQYF
TRBJ1-4	-	-	TRBV4-3	TGCGCCAGCAGCCAAGTTTCGGGGACGGGGGAAAAACTGTTTTTT	CASSQVSGTGEKLFF
TRBJ2-7	TRBD2	many	TRBV11-1	TGTGCCAGCAGCTTAGCTCGCCCGGGACTAGCGGGAGTCTTGAGCTCCTACGAGCAGTACTTC	CASSLARPGLAGVLSSYEQYF
TRBJ2-2	-	few	TRBV28	TGTGCCAGCAGTAAGGCCAGTCTGAACACCGGGGAGCTGTTTTTT	CASSKASLNTGELFF
TRBJ2-6	-	-	TRBV9	TGTGCCAGCAGCCCTGGAGTTGGATCCGCCTCTGGGGCCAACGTCCTGACTTTC	CASSPGVGSASGANVLTF